This T cell receptor (beta chain) was profiled in a study of immune evolution from preneoplasia to lung adenocarcinoma (dated by TCRdb to the early 2020s). Some background on the complete study: HLA loss of heterozygosity was found in about 6.3% of AIS, roughly 15% of MIA and about 32% of ADC lesions, and in no AAH lesions. POLYSOLVER was used to infer Class I HLA alleles from exome data, and LOHHLA was used to detect allele-specific HLA loss. Resected precursor lesions (AAH, AIS, MIA) and invasive adenocarcinomas were compared against paired morphologically normal lung tissue. The overall cohort was made up of fewer than 70 patients with pulmonary nodules who had surgical resection. A total of roughly 46 patients contributed TCR sequencing data. The study used immune gene expression, TCR sequencing and multiplex immunofluorescence to profile the immune contexture of lung adenocarcinoma precursors and invasive adenocarcinoma. The study reported that fewer than 120 samples were used for TCR sequencing. The sample size was set by how many specimens were available, not by a prior power calculation. The immune data were integrated with whole exome sequencing and methylation data obtained from the same cohort of nodules. Overall study results and their limits: KRAS-mutant nodules showed the highest T cell clonality compared with EGFR-mutant or double wild-type lesions. The findings rested on association rather than direct causation, and larger cohorts with long-term follow-up and longitudinal biopsies were considered necessary. Normal lung showed the highest clonality, whereas later-stage lesions appeared to have higher T cell density and diversity but lower clonality. Top T cell clone frequencies were highest in normal lung and appeared to decrease progressively from AAH through AIS, MIA and invasive adenocarcinoma. Because every patient came from Japan and China, how well the results apply to Western populations was uncertain.

In the germline V gene, CDR1 corresponds to MNHNS and CDR2 to SASEGT. V is reduced by 6 bases and J by 3 bases, leaving a spacing of 12 bases between them. From its cysteine to its phenylalanine, the CDR3 spans 14 amino acids. Only CDR3 DNA is held: 42 bases, read in frame from base 1. Using the immunoSEQ hsTCRbeta Kit, TCR beta CDR3 regions were sequenced from DNA. The original pipeline was this. The ImmunoSEQ Analyzer was used to analyse the TCR sequencing data. T cell clonality was defined as 1 minus Pielou's evenness, calculated on productive rearrangements. T cell diversity was measured with the inverse Simpson index on productive templates. T cell density was expressed as TCR beta template counts normalized to usable DNA, with usable DNA estimated by amplifying and sequencing housekeeping genes. TCR metrics were compared across histologic stages using two-sided Kruskal-Wallis tests. TCRdb took this table from immuneACCESS and kept in-frame rearrangements with V and J called. Such tables lack part of the clones; where checked against another copy, unresolved V genes explain under half of the gap, and the rest is unexplained. V and J calls and clone size are given by that table; D and trimming were obtained from the DNA. Recorded for this sample are approximately 10,000 clones; around 80% of them occurred a single time. 6.6% of the sample is held by the ten biggest clonotypes.

Patients underwent resection in Japan or China between about 2013 and 2018. Histologic diagnosis of each case was confirmed independently by two lung cancer pathologists on H&E slides. For nucleic acid extraction, premalignant or tumor cells were enriched by macro-dissection following pathologic assessment. The AllPrep DNA/RNA FFPE Kit was used to isolate DNA from FFPE tissue. This clone is a singleton in its sample. The antigen this receptor binds is unknown. The input lacks base qualities; no much larger clone sits a single base away. The chain joins TRBV6-1 to TRBJ1-5; too little of a D gene remains to name it. The specimen sequenced was FFPE lung adenocarcinoma in situ tissue. Explained via the paper, the cell subset or site label denotes: preinvasive adenocarcinoma in situ (AIS). The TCR originated in a person aged 55-80 years with lung adenocarcinoma. The DNA sequence is as follows: TGTGCCAGCAGCCAGGACGGCCACAATCAGCCCCAGCATTTT. Its protein reads: CASSQDGHNQPQHF.